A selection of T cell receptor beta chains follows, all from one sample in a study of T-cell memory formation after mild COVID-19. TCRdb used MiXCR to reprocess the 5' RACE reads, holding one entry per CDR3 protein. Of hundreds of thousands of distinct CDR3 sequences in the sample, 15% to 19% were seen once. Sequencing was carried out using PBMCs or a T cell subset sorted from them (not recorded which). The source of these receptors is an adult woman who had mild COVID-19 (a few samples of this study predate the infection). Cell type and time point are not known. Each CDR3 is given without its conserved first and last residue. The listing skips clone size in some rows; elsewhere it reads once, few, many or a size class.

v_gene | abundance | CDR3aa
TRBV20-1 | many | SAHGRIAKNIQY
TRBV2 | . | ASGTKGGNTGELF
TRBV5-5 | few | ASSLGVGPSYEQY
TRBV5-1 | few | ASSSALDNPTQY
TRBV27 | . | ASNWGTAVGSNTEAF
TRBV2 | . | ASSEGRGPTYTQY
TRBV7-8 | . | ASSRIPGDLASPLH
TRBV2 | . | ASSDYLRNTGELF
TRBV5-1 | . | ASSSRTGTTGELF
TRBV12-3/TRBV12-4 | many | ASMSQGSIQY
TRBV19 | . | ASRIGPEAF
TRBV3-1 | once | ATSQESLTGSEQY
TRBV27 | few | ASSLSLWTEAF
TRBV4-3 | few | ASSRGEADSLYEQY
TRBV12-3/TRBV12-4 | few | ASSLMGQVLHEQY
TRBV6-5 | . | ASRPSLARGGTDTQY
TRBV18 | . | ASSPETVSKNIQY
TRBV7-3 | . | ASSPSGGAANEQF
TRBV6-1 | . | ASSEAPRGYT
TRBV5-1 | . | ASSPAPEETQY
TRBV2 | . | ATGQRNSPLH
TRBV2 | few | ASSVDRGAYEQY
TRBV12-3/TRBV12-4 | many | ASRDSVLGSQY
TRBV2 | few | ASSERDRGRQETQY
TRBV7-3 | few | ASSLGDRDAYEQY
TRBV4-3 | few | ASSQDRRTGGSADTQY
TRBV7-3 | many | ASSPRGGHIYEQY
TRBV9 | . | ASSVGPGGTSEQY
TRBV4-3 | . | ASSQARAGGYEQY
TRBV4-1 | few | ASSPTSISYEQY
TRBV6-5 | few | ASSYRAVSGANVLT
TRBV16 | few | ASSQSSVTEAF
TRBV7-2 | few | ASSSPLAAAALRETQY
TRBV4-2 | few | ASSQGPAAGSSYEQY
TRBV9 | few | ASSVAGTPYNEQF
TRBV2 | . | ASSVGSSGNTIY
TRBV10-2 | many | ASMTGHSYEQY
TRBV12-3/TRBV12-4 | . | ASRTSGVYQETQY
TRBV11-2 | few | ASSAPGQSSGNTIY
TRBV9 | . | ASSATGPHEKLF
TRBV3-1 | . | ASSRLAGAILYNEQF
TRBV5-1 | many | ASSPASGGSYGYT
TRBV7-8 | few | ASSFGVFYGYT
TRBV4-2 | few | ASSPRKGEEKLF
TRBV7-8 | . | ASSLEAGGVMQY
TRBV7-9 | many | ASRHLKGQGEDTQY